The sequence of this T cell receptor (beta chain) was determined in a study of radiotherapy plus CTLA-4 blockade in lung cancer. Across the study: Among all patients, more than 15% showed objective responses, while about 34% had disease control.

This clone has just one count. Profiling relied on immunoSEQ multiplex PCR, and the TCRdb table lists in-frame clones only, not all of them. This sample carries 80,000 to 100,000 clones, around 88% of them seen once, and the ten largest clones take 4.9%. V was shortened by 5 bases and J by 7 bases, with 18 bases between the two germline ends. Per germline, CDR1 SGHTA and CDR2 FQGNSA. This CDR3 has 14 amino acids. Those patients who had chemo-refractory metastatic non-small-cell lung cancer were given focal radiation along with CTLA-4 blockade through ipilimumab. The sequence was collected from a human donor with non-small cell lung cancer that progressed on radiotherapy plus ipilimumab. Here the sequenced sample was peripheral blood, taken from a patient treated with radiotherapy plus ipilimumab. The chain combines TRBV7-2 with TRBJ2-7, with unresolved D. CDR3 residues: CASSVSVTDLEQYF. The CDR3 nucleotides read TGTGCCAGCAGCGTTTCCGTCACCGACTTGGAGCAGTACTTC.